Here is one T cell receptor beta chain with its context. Its antigen remains unidentified. This sample was taken from a study of regulatory T cells in long-lasting Graves disease. Study context: Freshly diagnosed Graves' patients had used antithyroid drugs for under 3 months. Study-level points and caveats: Accuracy may have suffered from the small sample size.

The CDR3 has 15 residues. With V trimmed by 6 bases and J by 3 bases, 8 bases remained unmatched. Germline values: CDR1 MNHNS, CDR2 SASEGT. Noted time point: newly diagnosed GD, antithyroid drugs for less than 3 months. The TCR library was made from RNA that had been extracted from PBMCs in TRIzol. All patients originated from an endocrinology department located in Xi'an, China. In building TCR beta libraries, iRepertoire HTBI primers were used together with Arm-PCR of CDR3 regions. TCRdb fed the multiplex PCR reads into MiXCR, producing one record per CDR3 protein. Here the sample spans fewer than 350,000 distinct CDR3 sequences, about 18% being singletons.

The TCR was taken from a female donor with Graves disease. V gene TRBV6-1 combines with J gene TRBJ1-5; 7 positions agree with TRBD1. Sample: peripheral blood mononuclear cells (PBMCs), taken at new diagnosis, from a patient treated with antithyroid drugs. This CDR3 is CASSLSGGLNQPQHF. The CDR3 DNA reads as TGTGCCAGCAGCCTATCAGGGGGTCTCAATCAGCCCCAGCATTTT.